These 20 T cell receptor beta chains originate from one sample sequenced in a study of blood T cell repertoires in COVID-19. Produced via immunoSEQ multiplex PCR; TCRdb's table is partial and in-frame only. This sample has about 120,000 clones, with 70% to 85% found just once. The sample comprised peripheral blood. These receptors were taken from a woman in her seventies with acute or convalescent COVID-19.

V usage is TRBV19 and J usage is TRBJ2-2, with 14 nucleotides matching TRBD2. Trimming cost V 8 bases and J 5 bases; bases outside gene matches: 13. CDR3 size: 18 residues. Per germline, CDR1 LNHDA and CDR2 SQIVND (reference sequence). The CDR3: CASHDSTGLAGVTGELFF. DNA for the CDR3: TGTGCCAGTCATGACTCTACGGGACTAGCGGGGGTGACCGGGGAGCTGTTTTTT.

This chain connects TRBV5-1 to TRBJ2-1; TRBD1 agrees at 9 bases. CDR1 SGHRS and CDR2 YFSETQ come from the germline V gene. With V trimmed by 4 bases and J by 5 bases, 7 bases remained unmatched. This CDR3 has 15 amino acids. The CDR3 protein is CASSPGTGFNNEQFF. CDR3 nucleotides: TGCGCCAGCAGCCCCGGGACAGGGTTCAACAATGAGCAGTTCTTC.

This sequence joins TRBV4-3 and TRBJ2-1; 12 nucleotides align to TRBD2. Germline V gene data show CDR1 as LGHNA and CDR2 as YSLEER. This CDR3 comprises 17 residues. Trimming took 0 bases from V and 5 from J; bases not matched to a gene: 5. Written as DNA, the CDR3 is TGCGCCAGCAGCCAAGACGGCCTAGCGGGGGGGCACAATGAGCAGTTCTTC. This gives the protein CASSQDGLAGGHNEQFF.

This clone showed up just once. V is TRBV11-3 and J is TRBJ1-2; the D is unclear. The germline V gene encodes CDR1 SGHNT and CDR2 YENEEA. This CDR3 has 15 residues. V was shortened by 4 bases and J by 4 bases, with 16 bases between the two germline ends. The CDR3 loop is CASSSSKGVGYGYTF. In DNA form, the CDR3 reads TGTGCCAGCAGCTCCTCTAAAGGAGTGGGCTATGGCTACACCTTC.

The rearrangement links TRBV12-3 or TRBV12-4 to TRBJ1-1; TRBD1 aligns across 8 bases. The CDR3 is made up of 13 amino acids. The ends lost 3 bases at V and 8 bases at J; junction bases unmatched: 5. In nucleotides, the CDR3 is TGTGCCAGCAGTTTGTCCGGGACAGGCGAAGCTTTCTTT. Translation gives CASSLSGTGEAFF.

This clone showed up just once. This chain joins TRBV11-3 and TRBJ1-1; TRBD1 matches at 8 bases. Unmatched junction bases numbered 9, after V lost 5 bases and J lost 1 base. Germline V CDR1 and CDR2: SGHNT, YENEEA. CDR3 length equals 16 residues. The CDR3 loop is CASSGRLTGENTEAFF. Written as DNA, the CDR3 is TGTGCCAGCAGCGGGAGATTGACAGGGGAGAACACTGAAGCTTTCTTT.

CDR3 nucleotide sequence: TGTGCCAGCAGAAGTGCAGGGGCCTATAATTCACCCCTCCACTTT. Translated, it gives CASRSAGAYNSPLHF. V is TRBV3-1 (or the pseudogene TRBV3-2) and J is TRBJ1-6; a possible D gene is TRBD1 (6 bases). In germline, CDR1 is LGHDT, CDR2 YNNKEL (reference sequence). Trimming left V 6 bases short and J 2 bases short, with 11 bases between. The CDR3 length is 15 residues.

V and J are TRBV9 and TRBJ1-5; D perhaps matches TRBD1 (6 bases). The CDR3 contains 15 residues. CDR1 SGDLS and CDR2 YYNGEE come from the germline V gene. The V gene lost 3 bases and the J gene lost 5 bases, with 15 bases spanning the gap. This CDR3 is CASSEGGQGDQPQHF. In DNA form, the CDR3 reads TGTGCCAGCAGCGAGGGGGGGCAGGGAGATCAGCCCCAGCATTTT.

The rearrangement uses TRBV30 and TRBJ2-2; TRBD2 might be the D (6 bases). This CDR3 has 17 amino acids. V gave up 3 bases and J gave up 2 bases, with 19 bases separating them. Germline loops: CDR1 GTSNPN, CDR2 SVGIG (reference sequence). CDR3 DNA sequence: TGTGCCTGGAGGGGGGTCGGGTGGAGGGTTAACACCGGGGAGCTGTTTTTT. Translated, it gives CAWRGVGWRVNTGELFF.

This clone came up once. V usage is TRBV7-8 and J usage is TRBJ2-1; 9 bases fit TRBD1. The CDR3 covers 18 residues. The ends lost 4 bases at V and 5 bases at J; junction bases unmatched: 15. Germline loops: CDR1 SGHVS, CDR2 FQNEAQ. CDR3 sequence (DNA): TGTGCCAGCAGCTACAGCAAGGCCGGACAGGGGACACACAATGAGCAGTTCTTC. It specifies CASSYSKAGQGTHNEQFF.

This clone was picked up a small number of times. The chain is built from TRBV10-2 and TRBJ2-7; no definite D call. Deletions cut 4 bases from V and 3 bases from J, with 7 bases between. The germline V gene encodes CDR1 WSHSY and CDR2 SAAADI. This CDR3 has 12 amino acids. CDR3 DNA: TGCGCCAGCAGTGGTACCTACTACGAGCAGTACGTC. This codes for CASSGTYYEQYV.

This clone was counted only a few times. The CDR3 DNA reads TGTGCCAGCAGCTTAGACTCATATAATTCACCCCTCCACTTT. Translation: CASSLDSYNSPLHF. The V and J genes are TRBV7-2 and TRBJ1-6; D is unclear. Trimming took 1 base from V and 4 from J, leaving 5 bases between them. There are 14 residues in the CDR3. The germline gives CDR1 SGHTA, CDR2 FQGNSA. The full variable domain, in which reference TRBV7-2 and TRBJ1-6 provide the parts outside the CDR3, is GAGVSQSPSNKVTEKGKDVELRCDPISGHTALYWYRQSLGQGLEFLIYFQGNSAPDKSGLPSDRFSAERTGGSVSTLTIQRTQQEDSAVYLCASSLDSYNSPLHFGNGTRLTVT.

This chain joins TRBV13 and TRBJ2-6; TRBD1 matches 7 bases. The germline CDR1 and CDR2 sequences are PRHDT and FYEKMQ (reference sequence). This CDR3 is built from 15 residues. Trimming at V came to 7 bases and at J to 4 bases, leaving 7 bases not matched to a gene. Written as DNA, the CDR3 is TGTGCCAGCAAAAAGGGGGCGTGGGGGGCCAACGTCCTGACTTTC. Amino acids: CASKKGAWGANVLTF. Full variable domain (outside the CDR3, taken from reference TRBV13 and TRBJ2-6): AAGVIQSPRHLIKEKRETATLKCYPIPRHDTVYWYQQGPGQDPQFLISFYEKMQSDKGSIPDRFSAQQFSDYHSELNMSSLELGDSALYFCASKKGAWGANVLTFGAGSRLTVL.

CDR3 DNA: TGTGCCAGCAGTTTAGCCCGCCCCTCTAGCCTATATAATTCACCCCTCCACTTT. Its translation is CASSLARPSSLYNSPLHF. The chain links TRBV27 to TRBJ1-6; unclear D gene. The CDR3 is made up of 18 amino acids. The V gene lost 2 bases and the J gene lost 4 bases, with 18 bases spanning the gap. Germline loops: CDR1 MNHEY, CDR2 SMNVEV (reference sequence).

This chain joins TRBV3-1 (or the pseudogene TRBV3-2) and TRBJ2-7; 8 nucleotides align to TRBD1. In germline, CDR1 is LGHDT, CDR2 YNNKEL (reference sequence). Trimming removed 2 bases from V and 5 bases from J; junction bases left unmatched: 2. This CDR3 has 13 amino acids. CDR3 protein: CASSQTTGDEQYV. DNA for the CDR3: TGTGCCAGCAGCCAAACGACAGGGGACGAGCAGTACGTC.

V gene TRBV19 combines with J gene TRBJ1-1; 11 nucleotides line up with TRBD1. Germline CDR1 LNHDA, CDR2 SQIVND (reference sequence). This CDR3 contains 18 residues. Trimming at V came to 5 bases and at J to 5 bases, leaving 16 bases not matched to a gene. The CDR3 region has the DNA TGTGCCAGTAGTGCGAGGTTTGGGGGCCGGGACAGGGGGACTGAAGCTTTCTTT. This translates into CASSARFGGRDRGTEAFF.

The CDR3 nucleotides are TGTGCCAGTACAATAGGGTGGGGTCAGGGGACTGAAGCTTTCTTT. Protein product: CASTIGWGQGTEAFF. The rearrangement links TRBV19 to TRBJ1-1, with a weak D call TRBD1 (6 bases). Germline CDR1 LNHDA, CDR2 SQIVND (reference sequence). V was clipped by 7 bases and J by 5 bases, with 20 bases between them. The CDR3 runs 15 residues.

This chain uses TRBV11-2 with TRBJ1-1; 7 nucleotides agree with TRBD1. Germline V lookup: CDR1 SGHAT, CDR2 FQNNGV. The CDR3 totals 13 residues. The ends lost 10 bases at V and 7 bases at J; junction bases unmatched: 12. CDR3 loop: CATRRGGRGEAFF. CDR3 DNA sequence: TGTGCCACCCGGAGAGGGGGCAGGGGTGAAGCTTTCTTT.

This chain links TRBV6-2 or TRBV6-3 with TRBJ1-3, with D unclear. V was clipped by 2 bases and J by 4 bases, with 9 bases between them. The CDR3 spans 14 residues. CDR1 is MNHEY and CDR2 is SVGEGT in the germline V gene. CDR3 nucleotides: TGTGCCAGCAGTTACGGGCGTCAAGGAAACACCATATATTTT. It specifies CASSYGRQGNTIYF.

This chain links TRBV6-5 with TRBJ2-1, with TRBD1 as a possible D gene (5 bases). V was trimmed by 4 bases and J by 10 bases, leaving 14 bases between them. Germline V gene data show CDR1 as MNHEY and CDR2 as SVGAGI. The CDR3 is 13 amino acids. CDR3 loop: CASSFRWTTEQFF. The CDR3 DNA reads TGTGCCAGCAGTTTTCGGTGGACAACCGAGCAGTTCTTC.